This T cell receptor beta chain was identified in a study of T cells expressing NK-cell markers (dated by TCRdb to 2018 to 2020). A note on the overall study: Three sorted T-cell subsets (CD3+CD56+NKG2C+, CD3+CD56+NKG2C- and CD3+CD56-NKG2C+) from roughly 8 donors had their TCR beta-chain repertoires profiled. Among the eight sequenced donors, only one was HCMV-seronegative, while the other seven were HCMV-seropositive. The eight sequenced donors were randomly selected healthy volunteers, three men and five women. Libraries were sequenced as 2 x 150 bp reads on Illumina HiSeq 2000/2500, MiSeq or NextSeq. Study-wide findings and limitations: In about 6 donors, the dominant CD3+CD56+NKG2C+ clonotypes were found to rank among the top 10 CD8+ clonotypes and to make up about 1.0-7.5% of CD8+ T cells. Those dominant clonotypes were again the most abundant among CD3+CD56-NKG2C+ cells in a handful of donors, at about 28.3-60.1%. Whether the expanded NKG2C-expressing T cell clones were specific for HCMV antigens was left unclear.

Instrument on record: Illumina HiSeq 2000. TCR beta cDNA libraries were prepared using 5'RACE template switching, which introduced a universal primer site and unique molecular identifiers. Priming for cDNA synthesis came from the TCR beta constant segment, and two successive PCR amplification steps followed. Under the source paper's analysis protocol: MIGEC was used to demultiplex reads and group reads by UMI, and MiTCR was used to assemble and quantify clonotypes. To remove erroneous sequences, TCR cDNA sequences were retained only when supported by two or more reads. The tcR package was used for downstream repertoire analysis, and clonotypes were matched between fractions using CDR3 nucleotide sequence together with V segment. Antigen specificity was annotated against VDJdb with VDJmatch, allowing one amino acid substitution in CDR3. Each CDR3 protein sequence appears as one entry after TCRdb reprocessed the reads, and no DNA is included. These V and J calls derive from TCRdb rather than the authors' analysis. The sample table on file contains over 250,000 distinct CDR3 sequences. Together, the top ten hold roughly 4.2% of the sample.

In the case of this clonotype: Its antigen is unknown.

Measured from the cysteine to the phenylalanine, the CDR3 is 14 residues long. The DNA sequence is not available. Based on the germline V gene (reference sequence), the CDR1 and CDR2 sequences are SEHNR and FQNEAQ. To determine HCMV serostatus, a commercial ELISA kit was used to detect HCMV-specific IgG in serum. Peripheral blood mononuclear cells were isolated from blood by Ficoll density gradient centrifugation. The receptor's source is a woman aged 18-70 years in good health. Sequences were obtained from blood T cells: a sorted CD56 or NKG2C T cell subset, CD4+ or CD8+ T cells, or bulk PBMC T cells (not recorded which). The chain was built from TRBV7-9 and TRBJ1-3; the D gene TCRdb calls, TRBD1, cannot be checked with no DNA. CDR3 loop: CASSRAGSGNTIYF.